This TCR beta chain emerged from a study of T cells in Graves' hyperthyroidism and ophthalmopathy. This clonotype was recorded at least ten times. The V gene end was trimmed by 5 bases and the J gene end by 6 bases; junction bases not matched to a gene: 6. CDR3 length equals 14 residues. Germline CDR1 is MDHEN and CDR2 is SYDVKM. The TCR beta CDR3 regions underwent amplification using RNA transcripts as the source. Carried out on the TCR CDR3, a first-round RT-PCR used the HTBI primer set. TCRdb fed the multiplex PCR reads into MiXCR, producing one record per CDR3 protein. This table holds 250,000 to 300,000 distinct CDR3 sequences, 13% to 15% found once.

This chain links TRBV28 with TRBJ1-1, with 10 bases lining up with TRBD1. This receptor was taken from a woman aged 40 to 50 with Graves' hyperthyroidism that later progressed to Graves' ophthalmopathy. Source material: blood. CDR3 protein: CASSTPGQGPEAFF. CDR3 sequence (DNA): TGTGCCAGCAGTACTCCGGGACAGGGGCCTGAAGCTTTCTTT.